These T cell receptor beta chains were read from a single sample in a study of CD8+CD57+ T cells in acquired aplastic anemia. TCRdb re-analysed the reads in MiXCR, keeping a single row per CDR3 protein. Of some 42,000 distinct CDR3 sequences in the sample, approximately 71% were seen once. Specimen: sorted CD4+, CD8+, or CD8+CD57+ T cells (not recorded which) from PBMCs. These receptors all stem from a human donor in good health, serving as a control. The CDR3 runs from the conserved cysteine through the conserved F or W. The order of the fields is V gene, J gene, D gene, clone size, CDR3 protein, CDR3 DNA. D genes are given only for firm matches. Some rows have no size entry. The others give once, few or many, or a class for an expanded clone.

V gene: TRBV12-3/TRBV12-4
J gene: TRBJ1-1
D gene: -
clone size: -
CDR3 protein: CASSLWQNTEAFF
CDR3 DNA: TGTGCCAGCAGTTTATGGCAGAACACTGAAGCTTTCTTT

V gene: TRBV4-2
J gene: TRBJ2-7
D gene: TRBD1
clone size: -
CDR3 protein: CASSPGTGTYEQYF
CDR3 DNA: TGTGCCAGCAGTCCCGGGACAGGGACCTACGAGCAGTACTTC

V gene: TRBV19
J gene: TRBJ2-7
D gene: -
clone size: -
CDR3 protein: CASSIAGLGLSEQYF
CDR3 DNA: TGTGCCAGTAGTATAGCGGGACTCGGGCTGAGCGAGCAGTACTTC

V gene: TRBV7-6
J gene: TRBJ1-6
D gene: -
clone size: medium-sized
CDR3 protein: CASSLETGYNSPLHF
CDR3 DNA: TGTGCCAGCAGCTTGGAAACGGGGTATAATTCACCCCTCCACTTT

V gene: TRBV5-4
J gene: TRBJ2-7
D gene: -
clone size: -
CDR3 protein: CASTRYEQYF
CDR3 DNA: TGTGCCAGCACCCGCTACGAGCAGTACTTC

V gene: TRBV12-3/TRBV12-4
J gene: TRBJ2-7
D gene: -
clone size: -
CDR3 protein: CASSPAVGSSYEQYF
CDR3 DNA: TGTGCCAGCAGTCCCGCCGTGGGGAGCTCCTACGAGCAGTACTTC

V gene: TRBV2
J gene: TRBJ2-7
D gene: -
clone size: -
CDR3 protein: CASKLQESPNYEQYF
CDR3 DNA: TGTGCCAGCAAACTACAGGAATCACCCAACTACGAGCAGTACTTC

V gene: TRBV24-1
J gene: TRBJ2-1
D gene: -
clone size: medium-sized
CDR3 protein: CATTLGTTRGNEQFF
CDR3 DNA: TGTGCCACCACCTTAGGGACCACTCGTGGGAATGAGCAGTTCTTC

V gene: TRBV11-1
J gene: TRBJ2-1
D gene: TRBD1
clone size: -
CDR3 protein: CASSQQNRGAYNEQFF
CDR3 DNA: TGTGCCAGCAGCCAACAGAACAGGGGAGCCTACAATGAGCAGTTCTTC

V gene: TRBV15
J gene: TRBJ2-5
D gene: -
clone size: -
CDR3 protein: CATSRDSGVETQYF
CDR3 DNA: TGTGCCACCAGCAGAGATAGTGGGGTCGAGACCCAGTACTTC

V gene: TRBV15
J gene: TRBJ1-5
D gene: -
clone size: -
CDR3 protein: CATSRAGDGNQPQHF
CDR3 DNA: TGTGCCACCAGCAGAGCGGGGGATGGCAATCAGCCCCAGCATTTT

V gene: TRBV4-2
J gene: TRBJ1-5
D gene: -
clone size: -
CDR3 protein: CASSPDRNQPQHF
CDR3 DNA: TGTGCCAGCAGCCCTGACAGGAATCAGCCCCAGCATTTT

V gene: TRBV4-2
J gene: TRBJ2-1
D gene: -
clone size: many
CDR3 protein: CASSQGLVREQFF
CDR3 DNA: TGTGCCAGCAGCCAGGGGCTGGTTCGCGAGCAGTTCTTC

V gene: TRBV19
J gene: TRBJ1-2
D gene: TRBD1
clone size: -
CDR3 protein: CASRGTGDGYTF
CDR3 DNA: TGTGCCAGTAGGGGGACAGGGGACGGCTACACCTTC

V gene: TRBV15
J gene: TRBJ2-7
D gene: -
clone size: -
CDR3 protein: CATSRATALYEQYF
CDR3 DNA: TGTGCCACCAGCAGAGCGACAGCGCTCTACGAGCAGTACTTC

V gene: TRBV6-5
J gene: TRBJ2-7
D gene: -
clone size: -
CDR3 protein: CASSPTGIYEQYF
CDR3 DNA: TGTGCCAGCAGCCCTACCGGGATCTACGAGCAGTACTTC

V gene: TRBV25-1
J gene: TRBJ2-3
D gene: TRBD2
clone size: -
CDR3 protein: CASSVLAGDTQYF
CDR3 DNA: TGTGCCAGCAGTGTCCTAGCGGGGGATACGCAGTATTTT

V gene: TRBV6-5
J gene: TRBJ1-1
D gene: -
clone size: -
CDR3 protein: CASSYSTGLKTEAFF
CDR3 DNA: TGTGCCAGCAGTTACTCTACAGGGTTGAAGACTGAAGCTTTCTTT

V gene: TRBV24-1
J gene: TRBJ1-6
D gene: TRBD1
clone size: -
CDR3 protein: CATSIGTGDNSPLHF
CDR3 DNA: TGTGCCACCAGTATTGGGACAGGGGATAATTCACCCCTCCACTTT

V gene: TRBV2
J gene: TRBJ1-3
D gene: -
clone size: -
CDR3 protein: CAGSEKENTVYF
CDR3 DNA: TGTGCCGGCAGTGAAAAGGAAAACACCGTATATTTT

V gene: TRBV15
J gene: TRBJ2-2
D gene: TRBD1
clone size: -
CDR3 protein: CATSLGTANTGELFF
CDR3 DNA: TGTGCCACCAGCCTAGGGACAGCCAACACCGGGGAGCTGTTTTTT

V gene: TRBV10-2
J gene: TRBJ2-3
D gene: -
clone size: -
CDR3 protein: CASSGASGTDTQYF
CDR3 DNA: TGCGCCAGCAGTGGGGCTAGCGGCACAGATACGCAGTATTTT

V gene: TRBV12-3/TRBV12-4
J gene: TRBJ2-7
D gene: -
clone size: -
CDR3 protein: CASSWRRSYEQYF
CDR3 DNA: TGTGCCAGCAGTTGGAGACGGTCCTACGAGCAGTACTTC

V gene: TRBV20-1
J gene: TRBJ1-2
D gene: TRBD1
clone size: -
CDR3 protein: CSARDWTGGGEVGYTF
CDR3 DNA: TGCAGTGCTAGAGATTGGACAGGGGGCGGCGAAGTTGGCTACACCTTC

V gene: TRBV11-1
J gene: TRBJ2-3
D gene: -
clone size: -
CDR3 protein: CASSLTGTESTDTQYF
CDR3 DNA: TGTGCCAGCAGCTTGACCGGGACGGAGAGCACAGATACGCAGTATTTT

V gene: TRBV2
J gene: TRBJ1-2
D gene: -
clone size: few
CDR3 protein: CASSVGQYGYTF
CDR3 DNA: TGTGCCAGCAGTGTCGGACAGTATGGCTACACCTTC

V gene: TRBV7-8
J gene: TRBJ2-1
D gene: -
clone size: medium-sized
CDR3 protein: CASSLGQNNEQFF
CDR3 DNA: TGTGCCAGCAGCCTAGGACAGAACAATGAGCAGTTCTTC

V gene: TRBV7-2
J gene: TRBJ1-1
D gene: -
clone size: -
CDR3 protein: CASLGQWNTEAFF
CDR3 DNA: TGTGCCAGCCTAGGACAGTGGAACACTGAAGCTTTCTTT

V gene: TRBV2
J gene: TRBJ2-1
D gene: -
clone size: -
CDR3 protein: CASRPTTTAYNEQFF
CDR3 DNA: TGTGCCAGCAGGCCGACAACAACCGCCTACAATGAGCAGTTCTTC

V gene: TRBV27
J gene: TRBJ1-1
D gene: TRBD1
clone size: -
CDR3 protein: CASSSLQGWRNTEAFF
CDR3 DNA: TGTGCCAGCAGTTCCCTACAGGGGTGGAGAAACACTGAAGCTTTCTTT

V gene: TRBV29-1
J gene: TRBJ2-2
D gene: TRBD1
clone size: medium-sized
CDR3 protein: CSVEGRQGTTGELFF
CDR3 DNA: TGCAGCGTTGAGGGGAGACAGGGGACCACCGGGGAGCTGTTTTTT

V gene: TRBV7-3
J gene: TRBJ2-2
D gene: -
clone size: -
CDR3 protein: CASTPTNTGELFF
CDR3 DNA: TGTGCCAGCACCCCGACGAACACCGGGGAGCTGTTTTTT

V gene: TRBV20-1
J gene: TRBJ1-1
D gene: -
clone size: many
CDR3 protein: CSARGMIGGTEAFF
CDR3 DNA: TGCAGTGCTAGGGGGATGATCGGTGGCACTGAAGCTTTCTTT

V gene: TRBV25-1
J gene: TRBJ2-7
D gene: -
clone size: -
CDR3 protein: CASSQEARGDVYEQYF
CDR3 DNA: TGCGCCAGCAGCCAAGAAGCTAGGGGGGACGTCTACGAGCAGTACTTC

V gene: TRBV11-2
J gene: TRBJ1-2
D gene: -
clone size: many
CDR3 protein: CASSLGGGYTF
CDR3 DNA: TGTGCCAGCAGCTTAGGGGGGGGCTACACCTTC

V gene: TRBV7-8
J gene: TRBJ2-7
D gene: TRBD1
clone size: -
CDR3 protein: CASSLGTGVSYEQYF
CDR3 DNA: TGTGCCAGCAGCTTAGGGACAGGGGTCTCCTACGAGCAGTACTTC

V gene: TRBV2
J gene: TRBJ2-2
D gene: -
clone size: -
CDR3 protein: CASSSRGGSWELFF
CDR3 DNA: TGTGCCAGCAGTTCCCGAGGGGGATCTTGGGAGCTGTTTTTT

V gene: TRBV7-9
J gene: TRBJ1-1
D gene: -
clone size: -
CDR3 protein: CASSGQIEAFF
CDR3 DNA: TGTGCCAGCAGTGGACAGATTGAAGCTTTCTTT

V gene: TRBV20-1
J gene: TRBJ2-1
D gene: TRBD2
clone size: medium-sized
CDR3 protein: CSAYQRGGLHEQFF
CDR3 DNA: TGCAGTGCTTATCAGCGGGGTGGACTACATGAGCAGTTCTTC

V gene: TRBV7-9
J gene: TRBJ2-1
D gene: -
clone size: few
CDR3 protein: CASSPMSREQFF
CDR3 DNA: TGTGCCAGCAGCCCCATGTCGAGGGAGCAGTTCTTC

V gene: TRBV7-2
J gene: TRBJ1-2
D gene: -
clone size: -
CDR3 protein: CASSLEGYGYTF
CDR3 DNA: TGTGCCAGCAGCTTAGAGGGCTATGGCTACACCTTC

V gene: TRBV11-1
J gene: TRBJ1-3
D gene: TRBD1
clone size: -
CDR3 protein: CASSRAGGGSGNTIYF
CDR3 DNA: TGTGCCAGCAGTCGAGCAGGGGGAGGCTCTGGAAACACCATATATTTT

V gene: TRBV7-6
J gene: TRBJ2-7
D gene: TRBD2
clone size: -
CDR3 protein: CASSLVAGGPHEQYF
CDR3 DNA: TGTGCCAGCAGCTTAGTAGCGGGAGGGCCCCACGAGCAGTACTTC

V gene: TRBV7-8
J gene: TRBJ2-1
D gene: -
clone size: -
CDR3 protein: CASSVAGGQTYNEQFF
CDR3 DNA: TGTGCCAGCAGCGTTGCGGGGGGACAGACCTACAATGAGCAGTTCTTC

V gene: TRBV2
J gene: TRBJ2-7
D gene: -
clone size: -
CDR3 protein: CASSYSAQGGYEQYF
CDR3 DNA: TGTGCCAGCAGTTATAGCGCTCAGGGAGGCTACGAGCAGTACTTC

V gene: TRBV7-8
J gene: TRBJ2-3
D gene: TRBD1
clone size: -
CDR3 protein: CASSLGQGGADTQYF
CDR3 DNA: TGTGCCAGCAGCTTGGGACAGGGGGGCGCAGATACGCAGTATTTT

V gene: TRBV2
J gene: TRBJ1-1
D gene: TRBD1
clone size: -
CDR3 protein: CASRMGQGAFF
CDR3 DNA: TGTGCCAGCAGAATGGGACAGGGAGCTTTCTTT

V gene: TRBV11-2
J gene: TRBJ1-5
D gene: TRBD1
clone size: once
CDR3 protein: CASSFQAGGTNQPQHF
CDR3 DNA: TGTGCCAGCAGCTTTCAGGCAGGGGGCACGAATCAGCCCCAGCATTTT

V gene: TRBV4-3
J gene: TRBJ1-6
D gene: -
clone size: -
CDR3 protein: CASSQGAGRINSPLHF
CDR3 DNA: TGCGCCAGCAGCCAAGGGGCAGGGCGGATTAATTCACCCCTCCACTTT

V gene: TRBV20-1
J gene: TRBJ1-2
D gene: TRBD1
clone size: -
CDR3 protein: CSARTGVGGYTF
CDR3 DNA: TGCAGTGCTCGGACAGGGGTTGGTGGCTACACCTTC

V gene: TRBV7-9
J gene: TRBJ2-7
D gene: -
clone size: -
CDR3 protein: CASSSSGSTYEQYF
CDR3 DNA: TGTGCCAGCAGCTCCTCGGGGTCCACCTACGAGCAGTACTTC

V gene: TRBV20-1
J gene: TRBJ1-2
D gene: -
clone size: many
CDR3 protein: CSTTDPTTGNSGYTF
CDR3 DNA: TGCAGTACTACCGACCCCACTACAGGGAATAGTGGCTACACCTTC

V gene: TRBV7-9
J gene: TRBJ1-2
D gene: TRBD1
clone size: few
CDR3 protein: CASSSNLRDSGGYTF
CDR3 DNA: TGTGCCAGCAGCTCAAACCTCCGGGACAGTGGTGGCTACACCTTC

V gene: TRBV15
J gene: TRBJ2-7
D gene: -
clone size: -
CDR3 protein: CATSRDVGSYEQYF
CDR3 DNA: TGTGCCACCAGCAGAGATGTGGGGAGCTACGAGCAGTACTTC

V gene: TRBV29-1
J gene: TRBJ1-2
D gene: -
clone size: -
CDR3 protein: CSVSPGTQGYTF
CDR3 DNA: TGCAGCGTATCTCCAGGGACCCAAGGCTACACCTTC